This is a list of T cell receptor beta chains from one sample in a study of blood T cell repertoires in COVID-19. The data were produced by immunoSEQ multiplex PCR, yet TCRdb's version contains in-frame clones alone and is incomplete. Found here are around 340,000 clones, roughly 90% of them singletons; the top ten hold under 5%. The sequencing sample was made of peripheral blood. These receptors came from a woman aged 60-75 years with COVID-19, enrolled during active disease. Each CDR3 is given with its conserved first and last residue. The order of the fields is V gene, J gene, clone size, D gene, CDR3 protein, CDR3 DNA. D genes are given only for firm matches. Size is stated for part of the rows, as once, few or many counts, or as a class when the clone is expanded.

TRBV2,TRBJ1-6,NA,NA,CASSVTVVNSPLHF,TGTGCCAGCAGCGTTACAGTGGTTAATTCACCCCTCCACTTT
TRBV4-2,TRBJ2-3,NA,NA,CASSRGEGGGTDTQYF,TGTGCCAGCAGCCGAGGGGAGGGGGGCGGCACAGATACGCAGTATTTT
TRBV2,TRBJ1-1,NA,NA,CASLLRQRNTEAFF,TGTGCCAGCCTGCTTCGACAGAGGAACACTGAAGCTTTCTTT
TRBV15,TRBJ1-6,NA,NA,CATSEQENSPLHF,TGTGCCACCAGCGAACAGGAGAATTCACCCCTCCACTTT
TRBV6-5,TRBJ2-1,NA,NA,CASSTDRNPHNEQFF,TGTGCCAGCAGTACGGACAGAAACCCTCACAATGAGCAGTTCTTC
TRBV20-1,TRBJ1-1,NA,NA,CSASSRESSPEAFF,TGCAGTGCTAGTTCAAGGGAGTCGAGCCCTGAAGCTTTCTTT
TRBV7-3,TRBJ2-2,many,NA,CASSLGLVNTGELFF,TGTGCCAGCAGCTTAGGTCTAGTTAACACCGGGGAGCTGTTTTTT
TRBV7-3,TRBJ2-7,once,TRBD2,CASSSVAGGTYEQYF,TGTGCCAGCAGCTCGGTGGCGGGGGGCACCTACGAGCAGTACTTC
TRBV7-6,TRBJ2-2,NA,TRBD2,CASSLVPAGGPATGELFF,TGTGCCAGCAGCTTAGTTCCAGCGGGGGGGCCGGCCACCGGGGAGCTGTTTTTT
TRBV5-5,TRBJ2-7,few,TRBD1,CASSLGPGQIYEQYF,TGTGCCAGCAGCTTAGGCCCGGGACAGATCTACGAGCAGTACTTC
TRBV6-6,TRBJ2-3,NA,NA,CASSPAGGVNTQYF,TGTGCCAGCAGCCCCGCCGGAGGGGTTAATACGCAGTATTTT
TRBV6-4,TRBJ2-3,NA,NA,CASSPSLASTDTQYF,TGTGCCAGCAGTCCTTCCCTGGCTAGCACAGATACGCAGTATTTT
TRBV2,TRBJ2-2,NA,TRBD2,CASSPGLADTGELFF,TGTGCCAGCAGTCCTGGACTAGCGGACACCGGGGAGCTGTTTTTT
TRBV19,TRBJ2-2,NA,NA,CASSMSRNTGELFF,TGTGCCAGTAGTATGTCTAGAAACACCGGGGAGCTGTTTTTT
TRBV11-3,TRBJ2-5,NA,NA,CASSLGGLAAETQYF,TGTGCCAGCAGCTTAGGTGGGCTAGCCGCCGAGACCCAGTACTTC
TRBV5-1,TRBJ1-4,once,TRBD1,CASSLGQGSEKLFF,TGCGCCAGCAGCTTGGGACAGGGTAGTGAAAAACTGTTTTTT
TRBV5-4,TRBJ2-7,once,TRBD2,CASSPAGGHDYEQYF,TGTGCCAGCAGCCCAGCGGGGGGACACGACTACGAGCAGTACTTC
TRBV28,TRBJ1-2,NA,NA,CASEGTENYGYTF,TGTGCCAGCGAGGGCACAGAGAACTATGGCTACACCTTC
TRBV18,TRBJ1-1,NA,NA,CASSWGLSNTEAFF,TGTGCCAGCTCATGGGGCCTTTCGAACACTGAAGCTTTCTTT
TRBV5-4,TRBJ2-3,NA,TRBD2,CASSRFLAGSSTDTQYF,TGTGCCAGCAGCCGATTTCTAGCGGGGAGTAGCACAGATACGCAGTATTTT
TRBV2,TRBJ1-1,once,NA,CASKYRANTEAFF,TGTGCCAGCAAGTACAGGGCAAACACTGAAGCTTTCTTT
TRBV4-1,TRBJ2-3,NA,NA,CASSQGRGGPDTQYF,TGCGCCAGCAGCCAAGGCAGGGGAGGGCCAGATACGCAGTATTTT
TRBV19,TRBJ1-4,many,TRBD1,CASSARGQVVSEKLFF,TGTGCCAGTAGTGCCCGCGGACAGGTCGTTTCTGAAAAACTGTTTTTT
TRBV2,TRBJ2-3,NA,TRBD2,CASSQTSGGTSSTDTQYF,TGTGCCAGCAGTCAGACTAGCGGGGGCACCTCTAGCACAGATACGCAGTATTTT
TRBV12-3/TRBV12-4,TRBJ1-2,few,TRBD1,CASSQTGDYGYTF,TGTGCCAGCAGCCAAACAGGGGATTATGGCTACACCTTC